This T cell receptor (beta chain) is drawn from a study of T cells in Graves' hyperthyroidism and ophthalmopathy. It was RNA transcripts that yielded the amplified TCR beta CDR3 regions. The study used the HTBI primer set for a first-round RT-PCR of the TCR CDR3. TCRdb re-analysed the multiplex PCR reads in MiXCR, keeping a single row per CDR3 protein. The data show hundreds of thousands of distinct CDR3 sequences, less than 15% seen once. Stable disease denoted Graves' hyperthyroidism without ophthalmopathy progression within 18 months. This clonotype was found a few times. A much larger clone differs by one base, so this may be a read error. Germline V gives CDR1 SNHLY, CDR2 FYNNEI. The CDR3 has 16 amino acids.

The origin of this receptor is a woman aged 18-35 years with Graves' hyperthyroidism. The sequenced material came from blood. V gene TRBV2 combines with J gene TRBJ1-4; D is possibly TRBD1 (6 bases). The CDR3 coding sequence is TGTGCCAGCAGCCCAAGGAAAGGGGGAACTAATGAAAAACCGTTTTTT. Translation: CASSPRKGGTNEKPFF.